The entry below gives a single T cell receptor (gamma chain) sequence along with its context. The data are from a study of gamma-delta T cells after stem cell transplantation. TCRdb fed the RT-PCR reads to CATT. The data contain 1,000 to 1,500 gamma-chain clones, about 82% of them singletons. Sequencing was carried out using gamma-delta T cells. This clonotype was obtained from a human donor. It is not recorded whose cells these are; they may come from a transplant donor.

DNA for the CDR3: TGTGCCACCTGGGACAGGTCGCGATATAAGAAACTCTTT. It encodes CATWDRSRYKKLF. The chain carries TRGV5 and TRGJ1 or TRGJ2. Germline matching of the DNA provided the J gene here, since TCRdb leaves it blank. This CDR3 contains 13 residues. The V segment lost 0 bases and the J segment 7 bases; nucleotides outside the gene matches: 6. Germline CDR1 is VINAFY and CDR2 is YDVSNSKD.